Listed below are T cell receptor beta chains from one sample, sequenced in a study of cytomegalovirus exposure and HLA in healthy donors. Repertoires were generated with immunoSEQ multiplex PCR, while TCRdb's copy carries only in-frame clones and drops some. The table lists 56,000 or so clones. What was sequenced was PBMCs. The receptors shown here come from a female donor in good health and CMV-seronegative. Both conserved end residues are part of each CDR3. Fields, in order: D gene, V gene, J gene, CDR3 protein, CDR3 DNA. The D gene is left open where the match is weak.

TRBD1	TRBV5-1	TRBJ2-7	CASTGQGAGEQYF	TGCGCCAGCACTGGACAGGGGGCGGGCGAGCAGTACTTC
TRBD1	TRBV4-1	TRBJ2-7	CASSQVEWDRGLGEQYF	TGCGCCAGCAGCCAAGTGGAATGGGACAGGGGTTTGGGCGAGCAGTACTTC
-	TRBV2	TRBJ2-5	CASSRLNQETQYF	TGTGCCAGCAGCAGATTAAACCAAGAGACCCAGTACTTC
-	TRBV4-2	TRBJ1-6	CASSQGRTASPLHF	TGTGCCAGCAGCCAAGGAAGGACAGCCTCACCCCTCCACTTT
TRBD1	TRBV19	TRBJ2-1	CASATGARGNEQFF	TGTGCCAGCGCCACAGGGGCTCGGGGCAATGAGCAGTTCTTC
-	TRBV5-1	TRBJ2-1	CASSLSNYNEQFF	TGCGCCAGCAGCTTGTCTAACTACAATGAGCAGTTCTTC
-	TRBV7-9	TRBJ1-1	CASSPQGYMNTEAFF	TGTGCCAGCAGCCCTCAGGGCTACATGAACACTGAAGCTTTCTTT
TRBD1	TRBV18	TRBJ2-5	CASSPIVKGAETQYF	TGTGCCAGCTCACCAATAGTTAAGGGGGCAGAGACCCAGTACTTC
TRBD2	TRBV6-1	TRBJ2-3	CASSPLAGDLDTQYF	TGTGCCAGCAGTCCCCTAGCGGGGGATCTAGATACGCAGTATTTT
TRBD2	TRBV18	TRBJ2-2	CASSRLAGAANTGELFF	TGTGCCAGCTCACGCTTAGCGGGGGCCGCGAACACCGGGGAGCTGTTTTTT
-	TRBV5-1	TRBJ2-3	CASSLDLTSTDTQYF	TGCGCCAGCAGCTTAGACTTAACTAGCACAGATACGCAGTATTTT
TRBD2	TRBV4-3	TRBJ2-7	CASSQVGSWGGPYEQYF	TGCGCCAGCAGCCAAGTCGGGTCGTGGGGGGGACCCTACGAGCAGTACTTC
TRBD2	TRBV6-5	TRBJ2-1	CASSYSGGDNEQFF	TGTGCCAGCAGTTACAGCGGGGGGGACAATGAGCAGTTCTTC
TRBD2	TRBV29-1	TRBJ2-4	CSVGASGYNIQYF	TGCAGCGTTGGAGCTAGCGGGTACAACATTCAGTACTTC
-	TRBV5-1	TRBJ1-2	CASSLQSTSYGYTF	TGCGCCAGCAGCTTGCAGTCGACTTCCTATGGCTACACCTTC
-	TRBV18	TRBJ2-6	CASSPQVSGANVLTF	TGTGCCAGCTCACCTCAGGTCTCTGGGGCCAACGTCCTGACTTTC
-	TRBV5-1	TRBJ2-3	CASSLDRNTDTQYF	TGCGCCAGCAGCTTGGACAGAAACACAGATACGCAGTATTTT
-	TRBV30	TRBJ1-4	CAWSVSLYEKLFF	-
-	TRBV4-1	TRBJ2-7	CASSLAGAEEQYF	TGCGCCAGCAGCCTTGCGGGGGCGGAAGAGCAGTACTTC
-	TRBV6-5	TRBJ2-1	CASSYDRSDNEQFF	TGTGCCAGCAGTTACGACAGGTCCGACAATGAGCAGTTCTTC
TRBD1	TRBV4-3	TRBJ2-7	CASSQAFGTGPHEQYF	TGCGCCAGCAGCCAAGCCTTCGGGACAGGGCCCCACGAGCAGTACTTC
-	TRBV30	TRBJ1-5	CASSAGANQPQHF	TGTGCCTCGTCGGCAGGGGCGAATCAGCCCCAGCATTTT
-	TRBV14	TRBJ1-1	CASSQEIRGTEAFF	TGTGCCAGCAGCCAAGAAATCAGGGGCACTGAAGCTTTCTTT
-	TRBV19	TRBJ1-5	CATREIGGGQPQHF	TGTGCCACCCGAGAGATCGGAGGAGGTCAGCCCCAGCATTTT
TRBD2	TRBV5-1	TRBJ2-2	CASRGTSVTGELFF	TGCGCCAGCAGAGGTACTAGCGTCACCGGGGAGCTGTTTTTT
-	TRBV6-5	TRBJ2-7	CASRRRKGSYEQYF	TGTGCCAGCAGACGCAGGAAGGGGTCCTACGAGCAGTACTTC
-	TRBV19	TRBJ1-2	CASSIRLEGSYGYTF	TGTGCCAGTAGTATAAGGTTGGAGGGCAGCTATGGCTACACCTTC
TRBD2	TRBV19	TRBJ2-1	CASSGLALYNEQFF	TGTGCCAGTAGTGGACTAGCCCTCTACAATGAGCAGTTCTTC
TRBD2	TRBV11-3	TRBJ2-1	CASSLRLAGSNEQFF	TGTGCCAGCAGCTTAAGGCTAGCGGGGAGCAATGAGCAGTTCTTC
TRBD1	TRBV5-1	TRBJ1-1	CASSSTTGEVSSEAFF	TGCGCCAGCAGCTCTACCACAGGGGAAGTTTCCTCTGAAGCTTTCTTT
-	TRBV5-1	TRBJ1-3	CASRTGGGNTIYF	TGCGCCAGCCGAACCGGAGGTGGAAACACCATATATTTT
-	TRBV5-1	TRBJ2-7	CASSFSSSYEQYF	TGCGCCAGCAGCTTCTCCAGCTCCTACGAGCAGTACTTC
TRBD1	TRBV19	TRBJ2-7	CASSGILTGDYEQYF	TGTGCCAGTAGTGGGATTCTGACAGGGGACTACGAGCAGTACTTC
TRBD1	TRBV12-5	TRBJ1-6	CASGPGQGDSPLHF	TGTGCTAGTGGGCCGGGACAGGGTGATTCACCCCTCCACTTT
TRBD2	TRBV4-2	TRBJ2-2	CASSQEGTSLTGELFF	TGTGCCAGCAGCCAAGAGGGGACTAGTTTAACCGGGGAGCTGTTTTTT
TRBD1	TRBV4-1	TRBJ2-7	CASSQAGDREIPYEQYF	TGCGCCAGCAGCCAAGCGGGGGACAGGGAAATTCCTTACGAGCAGTACTTC
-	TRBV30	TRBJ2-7	CAWGQSSYEQYF	TGTGCCTGGGGACAGAGCTCCTACGAGCAGTACTTC
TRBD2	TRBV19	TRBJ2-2	CATRTSHTGELFF	TGTGCCACCCGGACTAGTCACACCGGGGAGCTGTTTTTT
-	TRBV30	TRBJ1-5	CAWSTGTGGQPQHF	TGTGCCTGGAGTACAGGGACCGGCGGACAGCCCCAGCATTTT
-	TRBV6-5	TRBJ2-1	CAVASGPFYNEQFF	TGTGCGGTGGCAAGCGGGCCATTTTACAATGAGCAGTTCTTC
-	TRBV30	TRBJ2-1	CAGGGGNEQFF	TGTGCCGGAGGGGGGGGAAATGAGCAGTTCTTC
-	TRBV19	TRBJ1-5	CASSIGRGIHQPQHF	TGTGCCAGTAGTATAGGGCGGGGAATCCATCAGCCCCAGCATTTT
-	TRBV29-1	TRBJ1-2	CSVRESGNYGYTF	TGCAGCGTTCGAGAATCGGGTAACTATGGCTACACCTTC
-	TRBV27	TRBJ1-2	CASSLTDSLYGYTF	TGTGCCAGCAGTTTAACCGACAGTCTCTATGGCTACACCTTC
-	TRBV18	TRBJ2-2	CASSPSGPGELFF	TGTGCCAGCTCACCGTCAGGGCCTGGGGAGCTGTTTTTT
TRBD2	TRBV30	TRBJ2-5	CAWSVGGSLETQYF	TGTGCCTGGAGTGTAGGCGGGAGTTTAGAGACCCAGTACTTC
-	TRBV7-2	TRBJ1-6	CASSLTGSPLHF	TGTGCCAGCAGCCTAACAGGATCACCCCTCCACTTT
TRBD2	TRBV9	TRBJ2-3	CASSVWGGGATDTQYF	TGTGCCAGCAGCGTATGGGGCGGGGGGGCTACAGATACGCAGTATTTT
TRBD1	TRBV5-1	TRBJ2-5	CASSLSGQGARWMETQYF	TGCGCCAGCAGCCTATCGGGACAGGGGGCGCGATGGATGGAGACCCAGTACTTC
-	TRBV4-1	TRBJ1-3	CASSQAGIPPGNTIYF	TGCGCCAGCAGCCAAGCAGGGATTCCTCCTGGAAACACCATATATTTT
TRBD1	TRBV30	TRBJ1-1	CAWSTRPQGGTEAFF	TGTGCCTGGAGTACCCGGCCACAGGGGGGCACTGAAGCTTTCTTT
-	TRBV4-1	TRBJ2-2	CASSQVMAGFTGELFF	TGCGCCAGCAGCCAAGTCATGGCAGGGTTTACCGGGGAGCTGTTTTTT
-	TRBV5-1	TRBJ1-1	CASSLVAGAEAFF	TGCGCCAGCAGCTTGGTGGCGGGGGCTGAAGCTTTCTTT
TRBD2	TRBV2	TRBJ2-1	CASIGGRESNEQFF	TGTGCCAGCATCGGCGGGAGGGAGAGCAATGAGCAGTTCTTC
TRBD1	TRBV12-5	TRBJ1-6	CASGLVRQGDSPLHF	TGTGCTAGTGGTTTGGTACGACAGGGCGATTCACCCCTCCACTTT